This entry describes one T cell receptor (beta chain). Antigen: not known. The data were produced by immunoSEQ multiplex PCR, yet TCRdb's version contains in-frame clones alone and is incomplete. Seen here are 47,000 or so clones, around 94% observed once, and the top ten hold more than 1.4%. Trimming removed 3 bases at V and 3 bases at J, with 17 bases between. The CDR3 extends over 16 amino acids. Per germline, CDR1 MDHEN and CDR2 SYDVKM. This sample stems from a study of cytomegalovirus exposure and HLA in healthy donors. Broader study findings: Rare sequences made up most TCRs, while some public TCRs were found in many donors. High sensitivity and specificity were reportedly achieved when the classifier diagnosed cytomegalovirus status.

The V gene is TRBV28, the J gene TRBJ1-2; no reliable D call. The TCR was taken from a young man in good health and CMV-seronegative. The specimen was PBMCs. The CDR3 DNA sequence: TGTGCCAGCAGTTTGGTCTTCGGGTTCGCTCACTATGGCTACACCTTC. Translated, it gives CASSLVFGFAHYGYTF.